These T cell receptor beta chains were read from a single sample in a study of metastatic and nonmetastatic thyroid tumors. TCRdb recomputed clones from the PCR reads via MiXCR. The sample includes 15,000 to 20,000 clones, approximately 30% of them seen just once. The sequenced sample consisted of tumor tissue. Source of these receptors: a female donor with papillary thyroid cancer or a benign thyroid nodule (not recorded which). Some clones in this sample may be carry-over from other donors' samples. The CDR3 runs from the conserved cysteine through the conserved F or W. A D gene is named only where the DNA matches it firmly. Size values are once, few and many counts, or a class for expanded clones, and some rows have none.

TRBJ2-1,TRBV5-1,TRBD2,once,CASSLDLAGGPGNEQFF,TGCGCCAGCAGCTTGGATCTAGCGGGAGGGCCTGGCAATGAGCAGTTCTTC
TRBJ2-7,TRBV3-1,NA,many,CASSQMGPDEQYF,TGTGCCAGCAGCCAAATGGGCCCGGACGAGCAGTACTTC
TRBJ1-2,TRBV30,TRBD1,NA,CAWSLAGGPYGYTF,TGTGCCTGGAGTTTGGCAGGGGGCCCCTATGGCTACACCTTC
TRBJ2-7,TRBV27,NA,few,CASSLFEDYEQYF,TGTGCCAGCAGTTTGTTTGAAGACTACGAGCAGTACTTC
TRBJ1-6,TRBV30,TRBD1,NA,CAWSVGTGASPLHF,TGTGCCTGGAGTGTAGGGACAGGGGCTTCACCCCTCCACTTT
TRBJ1-6,TRBV18,NA,NA,CASSDPARHPTLHF,TGTGCCAGCTCGGACCCGGCCAGACATCCGACCCTCCACTTT
TRBJ2-7,TRBV7-2,TRBD2,medium-sized,CASSPGPGTSGGYEQYF,TGTGCCAGCAGCCCGGGGCCCGGGACTAGCGGGGGCTACGAGCAGTACTTC
TRBJ2-7,TRBV5-1,TRBD2,NA,CASSLAPSGRARVSSYEQYF,TGCGCCAGCAGCTTGGCCCCTAGCGGGAGGGCTCGAGTGAGCTCCTACGAGCAGTACTTC
TRBJ1-4,TRBV30,TRBD1,medium-sized,CAWGSGGFEKLFF,TGTGCCTGGGGATCAGGGGGCTTTGAAAAACTGTTTTTT
TRBJ2-7,TRBV20-1,NA,NA,CSARGAVGGGRFYEQYF,TGCAGTGCTAGAGGCGCCGTGGGGGGCGGGAGATTCTACGAGCAGTACTTC
TRBJ2-7,TRBV28,NA,NA,CAISSDIHCEQYF,TGTGCCATCAGTTCCGACATCCACTGTGAGCAGTACTTC
TRBJ1-1,TRBV28,NA,NA,CASSPLGGEAFF,TGTGCCAGCAGTCCCCTCGGGGGTGAAGCTTTCTTT
TRBJ2-7,TRBV28,TRBD1,NA,CASSFPGQGRIEQYF,TGTGCCAGCAGCTTCCCGGGACAGGGTCGCATCGAGCAGTACTTC
TRBJ2-5,TRBV6-1,NA,NA,CASSEAGGTGGETQYF,TGTGCCAGCAGTGAAGCAGGCGGAACAGGAGGAGAGACCCAGTACTTC
TRBJ2-3,TRBV11-2,TRBD2,NA,CASSGSGGDGGTQYF,TGTGCCAGCAGTGGGAGCGGGGGAGACGGGGGTACGCAGTATTTT
TRBJ2-3,TRBV10-3,NA,many,CAIKGGVGGPTDTQYF,TGTGCCATCAAGGGGGGTGTAGGCGGGCCCACAGATACGCAGTATTTT
TRBJ2-7,TRBV5-1,TRBD2,few,CASSFGGGHNYEQYF,TGCGCCAGCAGCTTCGGCGGGGGGCACAACTACGAGCAGTACTTC
TRBJ2-7,TRBV27,NA,medium-sized,CASSKTRGYEQYF,TGTGCCAGCAGCAAGACGAGGGGCTACGAGCAGTACTTC
TRBJ2-1,TRBV14,TRBD2,many,CASSQDVRRGDNEQFF,TGTGCCAGCAGCCAAGATGTTAGGCGGGGGGACAATGAGCAGTTCTTC
TRBJ1-4,TRBV6-1,NA,few,CASGQPKEEKLFF,TGTGCCAGCGGCCAACCGAAGGAGGAAAAACTGTTTTTT
TRBJ2-3,TRBV6-1,TRBD2,few,CASSRTSGSSDTQYF,TGTGCCAGCAGTAGGACTAGCGGGAGTTCAGATACGCAGTATTTT
TRBJ2-7,TRBV7-2,NA,NA,CASSQDRLTYEQYF,TGTGCCAGCAGCCAGGACAGATTGACCTACGAGCAGTACTTC
TRBJ2-7,TRBV6-5,NA,NA,CASSYSRAGGIEQYF,TGTGCCAGCAGTTACTCGAGGGCAGGGGGGATCGAGCAGTACTTC
TRBJ1-1,TRBV4-1,NA,once,CASSQDLADRGTEAFF,TGCGCCAGCAGCCAGGATCTAGCGGACCGGGGCACTGAAGCTTTCTTT
TRBJ2-7,TRBV10-3,NA,NA,CAISELWDSSSYEQYF,TGTGCCATCAGTGAGTTGTGGGACTCCTCCTCCTACGAGCAGTACTTC